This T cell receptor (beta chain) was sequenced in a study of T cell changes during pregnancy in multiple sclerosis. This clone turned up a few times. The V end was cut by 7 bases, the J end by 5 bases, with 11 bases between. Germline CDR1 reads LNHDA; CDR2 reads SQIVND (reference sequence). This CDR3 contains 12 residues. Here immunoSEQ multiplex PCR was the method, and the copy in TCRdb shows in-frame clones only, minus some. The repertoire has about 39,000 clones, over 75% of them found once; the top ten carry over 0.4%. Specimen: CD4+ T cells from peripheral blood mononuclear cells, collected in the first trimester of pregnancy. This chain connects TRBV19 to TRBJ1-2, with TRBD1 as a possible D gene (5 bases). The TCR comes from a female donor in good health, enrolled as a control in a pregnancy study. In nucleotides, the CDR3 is TGTGCCAGTAAAGGACAACCATATGGCTACACCTTC. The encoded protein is CASKGQPYGYTF. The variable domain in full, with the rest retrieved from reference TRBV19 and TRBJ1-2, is DGGITQSPKYLFRKEGQNVTLSCEQNLNHDAMYWYRQDPGQGLRLIYYSQIVNDFQKGDIAEGYSVSREKKESFPLTVTSAQKNPTAFYLCASKGQPYGYTFGSGTRLTVV.